A single sample is the source of the 19 T cell receptor beta chains below, sequenced in a study of shared clonotypes between healthy human individuals. The repertoire was sequenced with immunoSEQ multiplex PCR; TCRdb's copy has only in-frame clones and lacks some. This sample yields 150,000 to 200,000 clones, of which 85% to 95% are seen a single time; 0.067% belongs to the top ten. The sequencing input was naive CD4+ T cells sorted from blood. As to subset: CD45RA+ positively selected. These receptors were collected from a woman in her twenties or thirties in good health.

CDR3 in DNA: TGTGCCAGCAGTTTCTACCAGACAGTTGGGACTGAAGCTTTCTTT. Translation gives CASSFYQTVGTEAFF. The chain recombines TRBV27 with TRBJ1-1, with D possibly TRBD1 on 5 matching bases. The CDR3 consists of 15 residues. The germline V gene has CDR1 MNHEY and CDR2 SMNVEV (reference sequence). V was pared by 3 bases and J by 5 bases, with 16 bases between.

This sequence joins TRBV6-4 and TRBJ2-2, with 8 bases aligning to TRBD2. CDR1 and CDR2 from the germline V gene are MRHNA and SNTAGT. This CDR3 region has 16 residues. The J segment lost 4 bases and the V segment lost 2 bases, leaving 6 bases of the junction unmatched. CDR3 protein: CASSDRAGDGTGELFF. DNA of the CDR3: TGTGCCAGCAGTGACAGAGCGGGAGATGGCACCGGGGAGCTGTTTTTT.

This clone was observed a single time. The chain is built from TRBV6-1 and TRBJ2-7, with no clear D. The germline V and J ends were trimmed by 8 bases and 1 base, with 9 bases remaining between them. The germline gives CDR1 MNHNS, CDR2 SASEGT. This CDR3 contains 12 residues. CDR3 bases: TGTGCCAGCTCTGTGACGTCCTACGAGCAGTACTTC. Protein: CASSVTSYEQYF.

The chain couples TRBV15 to TRBJ1-1; no reliable D call. CDR3 length: 14 residues. V was trimmed by 0 bases and J by 1 base, leaving 6 bases between them. CDR1 and CDR2 from the germline V gene are LNHNV and YYDKDF (reference sequence). This CDR3 is CATSRDWANTEAFF. CDR3 DNA sequence: TGTGCCACCAGCAGAGATTGGGCGAACACTGAAGCTTTCTTT. Complete variable domain (other parts from reference TRBV15 and TRBJ1-1): DAMVIQNPRYQVTQFGKPVTLSCSQTLNHNVMYWYQQKSSQAPKLLFHYYDKDFNNEADTPDNFQSRRPNTSFCFLDIRSPGLGDTAMYLCATSRDWANTEAFFGQGTRLTVV.

V is TRBV7-2 and J is TRBJ2-7, with unresolved D. V was clipped by 6 bases and J by 2 bases, with 14 bases between them. Germline CDR1 reads SGHTA; CDR2 reads FQGNSA. CDR3 length: 14 amino acids. Here the CDR3 DNA reads TGTGCCAGCAGGCCAGACGCGGAGACCTACGAGCAGTACTTC. It translates to CASRPDAETYEQYF.

V and J are TRBV7-8 and TRBJ1-5; D is ambiguous. Germline CDR1 SGHVS, CDR2 FQNEAQ. The CDR3 runs 14 residues. Trimming removed 4 bases from V and 0 bases from J, with 7 bases in between. This chain's CDR3 is CASSSEHSNQPQHF. The CDR3 DNA follows: TGTGCCAGCAGCTCCGAACATAGCAATCAGCCCCAGCATTTT.

V gene TRBV2 combines with J gene TRBJ2-7, with 10 bases that match TRBD1. CDR1 SNHLY and CDR2 FYNNEI come from the germline V gene. V shed 5 bases and J 7 bases; nucleotides not matched to a gene: 8. The CDR3 covers 14 residues. DNA of the CDR3: TGTGCCAGCAGTCGGGACAGGGGAATAACGGAGCAGTACTTC. Protein: CASSRDRGITEQYF. Using reference TRBV2 and TRBJ2-7 for the parts outside the CDR3, the full variable domain is EPEVTQTPSHQVTQMGQEVILRCVPISNHLYFYWYRQILGQKVEFLVSFYNNEISEKSEIFDDQFSVERPDGSNFTLKIRSTKLEDSAMYFCASSRDRGITEQYFGPGTRLTVT.

J is TRBJ2-7 and V is TRBV28, with TRBD2 matching over 9 bases. CDR3 length equals 14 residues. CDR1 is MDHEN and CDR2 is SYDVKM in the germline V gene. Trimming cost V 6 bases and J 6 bases; bases outside gene matches: 9. This CDR3 is CASSRLAVLFEQYF. In DNA, the CDR3 is TGTGCCAGCAGCAGACTAGCGGTTCTCTTCGAGCAGTACTTC.

This sequence joins TRBV6-5 and TRBJ1-5; D call uncertain. The CDR3 has 15 residues. Trimming pared 6 bases from V and 3 bases from J, leaving 15 bases between. Looked up from germline, CDR1 is MNHEY and CDR2 is SVGAGI. The CDR3 region is CASSPVPVTNQPQHF. CDR3 DNA: TGTGCCAGCAGCCCAGTACCGGTGACCAATCAGCCCCAGCATTTT.

Worth noting for this clone: Other DNA sequences in this sample translate to the same CDR3. V gene TRBV28 combines with J gene TRBJ1-2, with TRBD1 matching over 7 bases. V lost 1 base to trimming and J lost 8 bases; unmatched junction nucleotides: 1. Germline CDR1 MDHEN, CDR2 SYDVKM. The CDR3 is made up of 12 amino acids. CDR3 region: CASSLYRGGYTF. In DNA form, the CDR3 reads TGTGCCAGCAGTTTATACAGGGGCGGCTACACCTTC.

The chain joins TRBV11-1 to TRBJ2-7, with 7 positions matching TRBD2. The ends lost 2 bases at V and 2 bases at J; junction bases unmatched: 6. This CDR3 has 15 amino acids. The V gene's germline CDR1 is SGHAT and CDR2 FQDESV (reference sequence). As DNA, the CDR3 is TGTGCCAGCAGCTTACGCTCGGGGGGTCCCTACGAGCAGTACTTC. This sequence encodes CASSLRSGGPYEQYF.

The genes are TRBV30 and TRBJ2-3; 7 bases agree with TRBD2. The CDR3 has 12 residues. CDR1 is GTSNPN and CDR2 is SVGIG in the germline V gene (reference sequence). The V gene end was trimmed by 5 bases and the J gene end by 3 bases; junction bases not matched to a gene: 2. The CDR3 DNA is TGTGCCTGGGGGACTATAACAGATACGCAGTATTTT. It specifies CAWGTITDTQYF.

CDR3 residues: CASSVGRVQETQYF. The CDR3 DNA reads as TGTGCCAGCAGCGTAGGGAGGGTCCAAGAGACCCAGTACTTC. The chain joins TRBV9 to TRBJ2-5, with a weak D call TRBD2 (6 bases). Trimming cost V 0 bases and J 1 base, with 7 bases left between them. Per germline, CDR1 SGDLS and CDR2 YYNGEE. The CDR3 consists of 14 residues. Looking up the rest from reference TRBV9 and TRBJ2-5 gives the full variable domain: DSGVTQTPKHLITATGQRVTLRCSPRSGDLSVYWYQQSLDQGLQFLIQYYNGEERAKGNILERFSAQQFPDLHSELNLSSLELGDSALYFCASSVGRVQETQYFGPGTRLLVL.

The rearrangement joins TRBV6-1 to TRBJ2-7, with D perhaps matching TRBD1 (6 bases). Germline-derived CDR1 and CDR2 are MNHNS and SASEGT. The CDR3 is 13 residues long. Trimming removed 1 base from V and 12 bases from J, with 16 bases in between. The CDR3 spells CASSEVMGHVGYF. The CDR3 DNA is TGTGCCAGCAGTGAAGTCATGGGACACGTGGGGTACTTC.

This chain links TRBV7-3 with TRBJ2-7; the D is unclear. Germline V gene lookup returns CDR1 SGHTA and CDR2 FQGTGA. The V end was cut by 6 bases, the J end by 1 base, with 10 bases between. This CDR3 is 13 amino acids long. This CDR3 is CASRFGGSYEQYF. The DNA for the CDR3 is TGTGCCAGCAGGTTTGGCGGTTCCTACGAGCAGTACTTC.

The chain has TRBV5-1 and TRBJ2-2; D gene ambiguous. Trimming pared 5 bases from V and 3 bases from J, leaving 2 bases between. Per germline, CDR1 SGHRS and CDR2 YFSETQ. The CDR3 sequence is 11 residues long. Here the CDR3 DNA reads TGCGCCAGCAGGTACACCGGGGAGCTGTTTTTT. Encoded protein: CASRYTGELFF.

This clone was observed a handful of times. The genes are TRBV14 and TRBJ2-7; the match to TRBD2 covers 7 bases. J was trimmed by 4 bases and V by 6 bases; bases with no gene match: 6. The CDR3 has 13 residues. Germline V lookup: CDR1 SGHDN, CDR2 FVKESK. The CDR3 region has the DNA TGTGCCAGCAGTCATAGGGAGGGGTACGAGCAGTACTTC. Amino acids: CASSHREGYEQYF.

This sequence joins TRBV14 and TRBJ2-7; 8 bases fit TRBD1. The V segment lost 0 bases and the J segment 2 bases; nucleotides outside the gene matches: 6. Germline V gives CDR1 SGHDN, CDR2 FVKESK. This CDR3 has 16 amino acids. The CDR3 nucleotides read TGTGCCAGCAGCCAAGAAGGTTGGACAGGGACCTACGAGCAGTACTTC. Protein product: CASSQEGWTGTYEQYF.

The J gene is TRBJ1-2, the V gene TRBV11-3, with a possible D match to TRBD1 (6 bases). CDR3 length: 15 residues. In germline, CDR1 is SGHNT, CDR2 YENEEA. Trimming cost V 1 base and J 3 bases, with 12 bases left between them. The CDR3 is CASSLATGSDYGYTF. CDR3 DNA sequence: TGTGCCAGCAGCTTAGCGACAGGCTCAGACTATGGCTACACCTTC.